One and the same sample provided the 18 T cell receptor beta chains below, sequenced in a study of human T cells and chemical hapten exposure. In TCRdb, the RACE reads were re-called with MiXCR into one record per CDR3 protein. The sample records fewer than 50,000 distinct CDR3 sequences, 7.5% to 8% being singletons. Time point noted: pre-sensitization, week 0. Treatment indicated: therapeutic diphenylcyclopropenone sensitization with weekly scalp DPC. The sample was whole blood, taken in connection with sensitization to the hapten diphenylcyclopropenone (DPC). The receptors stem from a woman between 50 and 59 years old with alopecia areata. Some clones in this sample may be carry-over from other donors' samples.

This clonotype ranks as medium-sized. The chain combines TRBV20-1 with TRBJ2-1, with D uncertain. This CDR3 spans 15 amino acids. Trimming took off 3 bases at V and 10 bases at J, with 22 bases between the two ends. Germline V gives CDR1 DFQATT, CDR2 SNEGSKA (reference sequence). The CDR3 protein is CSARDGLDPRLEQFF. The CDR3 bases are TGCAGTGCTAGGGACGGGCTAGACCCCCGCTTGGAGCAGTTCTTC.

The V call is TRBV7-2, the J call TRBJ2-7, with unresolved D. The CDR3 is made up of 14 amino acids. CDR1 and CDR2 from the germline V gene are SGHTA and FQGNSA. V lost 1 base, J lost 0 bases, and 7 bases lay in between. CDR3 residues: CASSLDQVSYEQYF. As DNA, the CDR3 is TGTGCCAGCAGCTTAGATCAGGTCTCCTACGAGCAGTACTTC.

This clonotype was counted many times. V is TRBV19 and J is TRBJ2-7, with 7 bases matching TRBD2. Trimming cost V 3 bases and J 4 bases; bases outside gene matches: 6. This CDR3 region has 14 residues. Germline V gene data show CDR1 as LNHDA and CDR2 as SQIVND (reference sequence). The CDR3, as DNA: TGTGCCAGTAGTATGACTGCAGCGGGGTACGAGCAGTACTTC. Residues: CASSMTAAGYEQYF. Full variable domain (rest looked up from reference TRBV19 and TRBJ2-7): DGGITQSPKYLFRKEGQNVTLSCEQNLNHDAMYWYRQDPGQGLRLIYYSQIVNDFQKGDIAEGYSVSREKKESFPLTVTSAQKNPTAFYLCASSMTAAGYEQYFGPGTRLTVT.

This clonotype was seen repeatedly, ten times or more. The V call is TRBV12-3 or TRBV12-4, the J call TRBJ1-5, with 10 bases identical to TRBD1. V lost 2 bases to trimming and J lost 3 bases; unmatched junction nucleotides: 4. The CDR3 loop spans 16 amino acids. This CDR3 is CASSLTTGGSNQPQHF. The CDR3 coding sequence is TGTGCCAGCAGTTTAACGACAGGGGGCTCCAATCAGCCCCAGCATTTT.

This clonotype has at least ten counts. V usage is TRBV16 and J usage is TRBJ2-1, with 10 bases identical to TRBD2. The CDR3 is 17 amino acids. Germline V lookup: CDR1 KGHSY, CDR2 FQNENV. Trimming took 2 bases from V and 7 from J; bases not matched to a gene: 11. CDR3 DNA: TGTGCCAGCAGCCAAAAATTCATAGGACTAGCGGCTAATGAGCAGTTCTTC. This codes for CASSQKFIGLAANEQFF.

Turning to this clonotype: With a much larger clone just one base away, this may be a read error. This chain links TRBV28 with TRBJ2-5, with 7 bases that match TRBD1. This CDR3 spans 13 amino acids. The germline V gene has CDR1 MDHEN and CDR2 SYDVKM. CDR3: CASIQGQQETRYF. The DNA of the CDR3 is TGTGCCAGCATACAGGGGCAACAAGAGACCCGGTACTTC.

This clonotype was observed many times. The V call is TRBV10-1, the J call TRBJ1-1; no firm D call. The CDR3 has 12 amino acids. Germline lookup yields CDR1 WNHNN and CDR2 SYGVQD (reference sequence). V was cut by 3 bases and J by 5 bases, with 7 bases left in between. The CDR3 bases are TGCGCCAGCAGTGAAGGGCGAACTGAAGCTTTCTTT. Amino acid sequence: CASSEGRTEAFF.

This clonotype was found many times. The chain links TRBV9 to TRBJ2-2; possibly TRBD1 or TRBD2 for D (6 bases each). V shed 6 bases and J shed 1 base, with 16 bases lying between them. The CDR3 extends over 16 amino acids. Germline assignment: CDR1 SGDLS and CDR2 YYNGEE. The CDR3 sequence: CASTGQGGLNTGELFF. CDR3 sequence (DNA): TGTGCCAGCACCGGCCAAGGGGGACTGAACACCGGGGAGCTGTTTTTT.

This clonotype is medium-sized by share. V usage is TRBV6-1 and J usage is TRBJ2-7; no definite D call. The CDR3 loop spans 10 amino acids. Per the germline V gene, CDR1 is MNHNS and CDR2 is SASEGT. V gave up 6 bases and J gave up 3 bases, with 3 bases separating them. The CDR3 here is CASRNYEQYF. The CDR3 DNA sequence: TGTGCCAGCAGAAACTACGAGCAGTACTTC.

A note on this clonotype: A read error may account for a junction end that differs from germline. V is TRBV19 and J is TRBJ2-1; 7 nucleotides line up with TRBD2. CDR1 and CDR2 (germline): LNHDA, SQIVND (reference sequence). The CDR3 is 14 residues long. The CDR3 sequence: CASSIDTRLAATSF. CDR3 sequence (DNA): TGTGCCAGTAGTATAGACACGCGACTAGCAGCTACTTCGTTC. The full variable domain, its missing parts supplied by reference TRBV19 and TRBJ2-1, is DGGITQSPKYLFRKEGQNVTLSCEQNLNHDAMYWYRQDPGQGLRLIYYSQIVNDFQKGDIAEGYSVSREKKESFPLTVTSAQKNPTAFYLCASSIDTRLAATSFGPGTRLTVL.

This clonotype has ten or more counts. The chain uses TRBV24-1 and TRBJ2-7; no clear D gene. The CDR3 is made up of 11 amino acids. The germline gives CDR1 KGHDR, CDR2 SFDVKD. The ends were cut back, 5 bases at V and 3 bases at J, with 4 bases in the middle. The CDR3 sequence is CATSANYEQYF. The CDR3 nucleotides read TGTGCCACCAGTGCCAACTACGAGCAGTACTTC.

There are many counts of this clonotype. The chain combines TRBV24-1 with TRBJ2-3; 10 bases fit TRBD2. The length of the CDR3 is 15 residues. The V segment lost 7 bases and the J segment 4 bases; nucleotides outside the gene matches: 7. The germline gives CDR1 KGHDR, CDR2 SFDVKD. This chain's CDR3 is CATRAGLAGADTQYF. In DNA, the CDR3 is TGTGCCACCAGGGCGGGGCTAGCGGGGGCAGATACGCAGTATTTT.

This clonotype was counted only a few times. The chain couples TRBV6-6 to TRBJ1-3; D is unclear. V was shortened by 0 bases and J by 8 bases, with 11 bases between the two germline ends. This CDR3 region has 14 residues. Germline V lookup: CDR1 MNHNY, CDR2 SVGAGI (reference sequence). This CDR3 is CASSYSGRADTIYF. The CDR3 region has the DNA TGTGCCAGCAGTTACTCCGGGAGGGCGGACACCATATATTTT.

This clonotype was seen a few times. CDR3 DNA sequence: TGCGCCAGCAGCCAAGATTGGGGAACGGGCGGCAATCAGCCCCAGCATTTT. Its translation is CASSQDWGTGGNQPQHF. The chain links TRBV4-3 to TRBJ1-5; D is ambiguous. Germline-derived CDR1 and CDR2 are LGHNA and YSLEER. V dropped 0 bases and J dropped 2 bases, with 14 bases sitting between them. The CDR3 length is 17 residues.

This clonotype was seen many times. V usage is TRBV2 and J usage is TRBJ2-1; 7 bases line up with TRBD1. This CDR3 has 16 amino acids. Germline-derived CDR1 and CDR2 are SNHLY and FYNNEI. The V and J ends lost 6 bases and 4 bases, in that order; junction bases with no gene match: 12. The CDR3 spells CASRPGPGTVYNEQFF. In DNA form, the CDR3 reads TGTGCCAGCAGACCCGGGCCCGGGACAGTTTACAATGAGCAGTTCTTC.

This clonotype has at least ten counts. This rearrangement joins TRBV18 to TRBJ2-3; D unresolved. The CDR3 consists of 13 residues. The V end lost 0 bases, the J end lost 0 bases, and 1 base lay between the germline ends. CDR1 and CDR2 (germline): KGHSH, LQKENI. For the CDR3, the DNA is TGTGCCAGCTCACCACCAAGCACAGATACGCAGTATTTT. Translating gives CASSPPSTDTQYF.

This clonotype was counted many times. The genes are TRBV7-2 and TRBJ2-3, with no clear D. In germline, CDR1 is SGHTA, CDR2 FQGNSA. V lost 2 bases, J lost 4 bases, and 7 bases lay in between. The CDR3 runs 13 residues. The CDR3: CASSLTGPDTQYF. The CDR3 nucleotides read TGTGCCAGCAGCTTAACGGGCCCAGATACGCAGTATTTT. The whole variable domain, filled in from reference TRBV7-2 and TRBJ2-3, reads GAGVSQSPSNKVTEKGKDVELRCDPISGHTALYWYRQSLGQGLEFLIYFQGNSAPDKSGLPSDRFSAERTGGSVSTLTIQRTQQEDSAVYLCASSLTGPDTQYFGPGTRLTVL.

This clonotype was detected many times. The V call is TRBV7-2, the J call TRBJ2-7; 7 positions agree with TRBD2. Germline lookup yields CDR1 SGHTA and CDR2 FQGNSA. Germline trimming cut 0 bases from V and 6 bases from J; bases unmatched to any gene: 2. The CDR3 extends over 13 amino acids. As DNA, the CDR3 is TGTGCCAGCAGCTTAGCGCGGGAGACCGAGCAGTACTTC. It yields the protein CASSLARETEQYF.